This TCR beta chain was sequenced in a study of T cell responses to AZD1222 COVID-19 vaccine. Repertoires were generated with immunoSEQ multiplex PCR, while TCRdb's copy carries only in-frame clones and drops some. The sample has about 130,000 clones; around 90% are singletons. On this clone: Its antigen is unidentified.

General study points: Reports say nearly half of spike-specific TCRs go after unmutated variant regions. Just a handful of people given AZD1222 tested seropositive at baseline. Vaccine-associated CD4 TCRs ranged over spike, dominating at 160-218 and 743-854. Clonal diversity was possibly underestimated, and white British individuals and females predominated among donors.

With 0 bases removed from V and 4 bases from J, the gap between germline ends came to 13 bases. CDR1 and CDR2 from the germline V gene are SGHVS and FNYEAQ. The CDR3 has 15 residues. Specimen: peripheral blood, collected 28 days after the second AZD1222 dose. The origin of this receptor is an adult who received the AZD1222 COVID-19 vaccine. The chain is built from TRBV7-6 and TRBJ2-7; D not certain. The CDR3 nucleotides read TGTGCCAGCAGCTTAGCCGGACCCACATCGTACGAGCAGTACTTC. Amino acids: CASSLAGPTSYEQYF.